Sequencing of this T cell receptor beta chain was carried out in a study of cytomegalovirus exposure and HLA in healthy donors. Study-wide results and caveats: Cytomegalovirus status was reportedly diagnosed by the classifier with high sensitivity and specificity. Later analysis identified a missense DCLRE1C variant that was linked to TCR beta V- and J-gene trimming.

The CDR3 length is 15 residues. V was pared by 7 bases and J by 6 bases, with 7 bases of the junction left unmatched. The germline CDR1 and CDR2 sequences are MDHEN and SYDVKM. PCR primers comprised 60 Vbeta and 13 Jbeta primers. Using immunoSEQ multiplex PCR, the repertoire was profiled, and TCRdb retains in-frame clones only, with some absent. In the table there are 70,000 to 95,000 clones, about four fifths of which are singletons. Of note for this clone: The antigen remains undetermined.

The chain uses TRBV28 and TRBJ1-5; 12 nucleotides line up with TRBD1. The source material was PBMCs. This TCR came from a woman aged 25 to 39 in good health and CMV-seronegative. This CDR3 is CASNLRDRGPQPQHF. In DNA, the CDR3 is TGTGCCAGCAACTTGCGGGACAGGGGGCCTCAGCCCCAGCATTTT.